This T cell receptor (beta chain) originates from a study of CXCR3-negative and CXCR3-positive naive CD8 T cells (dated by TCRdb to the late 2010s). Some background on the complete study: In total, about 150 million TRB reads were obtained, corresponding to roughly 1.5 +/- 0.3 million reads per library. Data from ten or so donors, pooled across two independent experiments, went into the diversity and physicochemical repertoire analyses. TRBV-TRBJ cluster analysis included naive subsets from several donors and memory cells from 3 donors.

The CDR3 starts with the cysteine, ends with the phenylalanine, and has 14 residues. The nucleotide record is missing. The germline V gene (reference sequence) yields LGHDT for CDR1 and YNNKEL for CDR2. The instrument given in TCRdb is NextSeq 550. The Human TCR Profiling Kit (MiLaboratory) was used to prepare UMI-labeled 5' RACE TRB cDNA libraries. cDNA synthesis used the entire amount of extracted RNA, and PCR amplification then used the entire amount of cDNA produced. The libraries were made side by side, with each library going through the same number of PCR cycles. Under the source paper's analysis protocol: With a requirement of at least two reads per UMI, MIGEC and MiXCR extracted about 50,000 +/- 10,000 unique UMI-labeled TRB cDNA molecules per library. An average of around 40,000 +/- 10,000 functional in-frame TRB CDR3 nucleotide clonotypes without stop codons was found per library. After downsampling to 5000 UMI-labeled TRB molecules per sample, diversity metrics, including normalized Shannon-Wiener and Chao1, were computed in VDJtools. For the central five CDR3 residues, VDJtools calculated physicochemical properties weighted by clonotype size, namely interaction energy, strength, volume and Kidera factor 4. Reprocessed by TCRdb, the reads give a single entry per CDR3 protein sequence, without DNA. Here the V and J calls rest on TCRdb's processing, not on the authors' analysis. This sample's table contains approximately 8,100 distinct CDR3 sequences. Roughly 2.2% of the sample is taken by the ten largest.

Each CD8+ T cell subset was flow-sorted in triplicate, and 300,000 or so cells per subset were placed directly into RLT lysis buffer. To exclude memory contaminants, naive CD8+ T cells were stringently defined as CD45RO-CCR7+CD27+CD95-. Peripheral blood mononuclear cells were isolated from buffy coats by standard density gradient centrifugation. Naive CXCR3-negative and CXCR3-positive CD8+ T cells were flow-sorted on a FACSAria III. Total RNA was extracted from sorted cells with an RNeasy Mini Kit. Details on this clonotype: What antigen it recognizes has not been identified.

What the work shows at the level of the full study, not this receptor alone: Because surface CD5, which is linked to self-reactivity in mice, was comparable between the naive subsets, TCR interaction strength was also inferred from the physicochemical properties of TRB CDR3s. Comparably high repertoire diversity was found in both naive subsets, whereas much lower repertoire diversity was found in memory CD8+ T cells. Freshly isolated PBMCs were used for most assays because CXCR3 expression went down partially after cryopreservation. Compared with CXCR3-negative naive cells, CXCR3-positive naive cells had TRB CDR3s with higher hydrophobicity (lower Kidera factor 4), lower energy, and higher strength and volume indices. Similar TRBV-TRBJ usage was shown by naive CXCR3-negative and CXCR3-positive cells from the same donor, whereas distinct patterns were shown by memory cells.

The clonotype comes from a human donor in good health. Some clones in this sample may be carry-over from other donors' samples. This sequence uses TRBV3-1 and TRBJ1-5. Sequencing input: naive CXCR3- CD8+ T cells from blood. The sample's cell subset or site label is to be understood as: CD45RO-CCR7+CD27+CD95- naive CD8+ T cells lacking CXCR3 (TNR3-). For the CDR3, the sequence is CASSQEVGNQPQHF.